This T cell receptor (beta chain) was identified in a study of cytomegalovirus exposure and HLA in healthy donors. 13 Jbeta primers and 60 Vbeta primers were used for the PCR. Sequencing used immunoSEQ multiplex PCR; TCRdb keeps in-frame clones, though not all of them. The sample shows some 90,000 clones, about four fifths of them seen only once. CDR3 length equals 19 residues. The V gene lost 4 bases and the J gene lost 0 bases, with 23 bases spanning the gap. Germline V gene sequence: CDR1 SGDLS, CDR2 YYNGEE. The genes are TRBV9 and TRBJ1-3, with TRBD1 as a possible D gene (5 bases). The specimen was PBMCs. This TCR was recovered from a man in his fifties in good health and CMV-seropositive. The CDR3 DNA follows: TGTGCCAGCAGCCCAAGGACCAGGGATTTTATCCTCTCTGGAAACACCATATATTTT. Translating it yields CASSPRTRDFILSGNTIYF.